These 28 T cell receptor beta chains were all obtained from the same sample, sequenced in a study of low-dose radiotherapy and immunotherapy resistance in tumors (dated by TCRdb to between 2020 and 2023). To make first-strand cDNA, Superscript III was used along with a set of TRAV- and TRBV-specific primers so that both the TCRalpha and TCRbeta chains were covered. TCRs were amplified for around 20 PCR cycles with Phusion, using a constant-region primer paired with the adapter attached to the V primers. TCRdb's own reprocessing of the public reads used fastp at Q25 and MiXCR and kept productive beta chains. Merged by CDR3 protein, the rows form single entries marked with the most common genes and DNA. Here the sample has around 13,000 distinct CDR3 sequences; approximately 68% occur a single time. The ten largest account for under 6.5% of the sample. The source is a human donor with advanced metastatic prostate, ovarian, gallbladder or colorectal cancer (not recorded which). This table probably holds off-target reads from a library built for another chain.

The chain employs TRBV6-2 or TRBV6-3 and TRBJ2-5; the match to TRBD2 covers 12 bases. The germline gives CDR1 MNHEY, CDR2 SVGEGT. This CDR3 region has 15 residues. Trimming took 4 bases from V and 1 from J; bases not matched to a gene: 1. DNA for the CDR3: TGTGCCAGCAGTTCGGGACTAGCGGGCCAAGAGACCCAGTACTTC. Amino acid sequence: CASSSGLAGQETQYF.

The chain combines TRBV6-1 with TRBJ2-2; TRBD2 aligns across 11 bases. The CDR3 contains 15 residues. Per the germline V gene, CDR1 is MNHNS and CDR2 is SASEGT. J gave up 5 bases and V 7 bases, and 6 bases lay outside the gene matches. The CDR3 here is CASTSSGGLTGELFF. CDR3 in DNA: TGTGCCAGCACCTCTAGCGGGGGGTTGACCGGGGAGCTGTTTTTT.

This chain uses TRBV5-4 with TRBJ1-5, with D perhaps TRBD1 (6 bases). V was cut by 0 bases and J by 2 bases, with 9 bases left in between. CDR3 size: 15 residues. CDR1 and CDR2 from the germline V gene are SGHNT and YYREEE (reference sequence). The CDR3 DNA sequence: TGTGCCAGCAGCTTGGGGGGGGCGGGCAATCAGCCCCAGCATTTT. This translates into CASSLGGAGNQPQHF.

V gene TRBV5-6 combines with J gene TRBJ2-7; 10 bases agree with TRBD1. The V segment lost 3 bases and the J segment 3 bases; nucleotides outside the gene matches: 15. The CDR3 is made up of 18 amino acids. Per germline, CDR1 SGHDT and CDR2 YYEEEE. The CDR3 nucleotides read TGTGCCAGCAGCTCTATTAGGAGTGTGGGACAGGGGAGCTACGAGCAGTACTTC. This translates into CASSSIRSVGQGSYEQYF.

J is TRBJ2-5 and V is TRBV3-1; D unclear. V was shortened by 2 bases and J by 3 bases, with 13 bases between the two germline ends. There are 15 residues in the CDR3. The germline V gene has CDR1 LGHDT and CDR2 YNNKEL (reference sequence). CDR3 sequence: CASSQFDLTKETQYF. CDR3 DNA sequence: TGTGCCAGCAGCCAATTCGACTTAACCAAAGAGACCCAGTACTTC.

The gene calls are TRBV18 and TRBJ1-4, with TRBD1 identical over 8 bases. The ends lost 1 base at V and 5 bases at J; junction bases unmatched: 6. Germline V gene sequence: CDR1 KGHSH, CDR2 LQKENI. This CDR3 contains 16 residues. Here the CDR3 DNA reads TGTGCCAGCTCACCACAAACAGGGGGATCCAATGAAAAACTGTTTTTT. It encodes CASSPQTGGSNEKLFF.

The CDR3 region is CASSQDAQVEQYF. CDR3 nucleotide sequence: TGCGCCAGCAGCCAAGATGCCCAGGTCGAGCAGTACTTC. The chain recombines TRBV4-1 with TRBJ2-7; no clear D. Trimming shortened V by 0 bases and J by 6 bases, and 9 bases separated the two germline ends. The CDR3 has 13 residues. CDR1 is MGHRA, CDR2 YSYEKL, per germline.

This clonotype occurred a few times. This chain connects TRBV4-1 to TRBJ1-2, with 9 positions matching TRBD1. CDR1 and CDR2 (germline): MGHRA, YSYEKL. The CDR3 length is 18 residues. The V segment lost 3 bases and the J segment 4 bases; nucleotides outside the gene matches: 15. CDR3: CASSHGYRGLSPRYGYTF. The CDR3 DNA is TGCGCCAGCAGCCATGGCTACAGGGGGCTGAGCCCTCGCTATGGCTACACCTTC.

The genes are TRBV6-8 and TRBJ1-4, with D possibly TRBD1 on 5 matching bases. CDR3 length: 14 amino acids. CDR1 and CDR2 from the germline V gene are MNHGY and SAAAGT. Trimming cost V 5 bases and J 9 bases, with 16 bases left between them. The chain's CDR3 is CASSPGLSLQKLFF. The DNA for the CDR3 is TGTGCCAGCAGTCCGGGACTGAGTTTGCAAAAACTGTTTTTT.

The V and J genes are TRBV27 and TRBJ2-4; 8 bases agree with TRBD2. This CDR3 contains 15 residues. CDR1 MNHEY and CDR2 SMNVEV come from the germline V gene (reference sequence). Germline trimming cut 5 bases from V and 7 bases from J; bases unmatched to any gene: 10. The CDR3 protein is CASSRGRGGPNIQYF. Written as DNA, the CDR3 is TGTGCCAGCAGTCGCGGACGGGGGGGCCCGAACATTCAGTACTTC.

V and J are TRBV2 and TRBJ2-1; 12 nucleotides align to TRBD2. Germline loops: CDR1 SNHLY, CDR2 FYNNEI. Trimming took 7 bases from V and 6 from J; bases not matched to a gene: 7. The CDR3 spans 15 residues. CDR3 protein: CASIGRLAGVNEQFF. DNA of the CDR3: TGTGCCAGCATTGGCCGACTAGCGGGGGTCAATGAGCAGTTCTTC. The whole variable domain, remainder taken from reference TRBV2 and TRBJ2-1, is EPEVTQTPSHQVTQMGQEVILRCVPISNHLYFYWYRQILGQKVEFLVSFYNNEISEKSEIFDDQFSVERPDGSNFTLKIRSTKLEDSAMYFCASIGRLAGVNEQFFGPGTRLTVL.

The chain joins TRBV4-2 to TRBJ2-3; 8 bases align to TRBD2. The CDR3 contains 14 residues. The germline V gene has CDR1 LGHNA and CDR2 YNFKEQ. The V gene end was trimmed by 3 bases and the J gene end by 4 bases; junction bases not matched to a gene: 3. Here the CDR3 reads CASSHGGGADTQYF. CDR3 sequence (DNA): TGTGCCAGCAGCCACGGGGGGGGGGCAGATACGCAGTATTTT.

The chain combines TRBV10-1 with TRBJ2-1; a weak D match, TRBD1 (6 bases). V lost 6 bases and J lost 8, with 17 bases in between. The length of the CDR3 is 14 residues. Germline CDR1 WNHNN, CDR2 SYGVQD (reference sequence). The CDR3 region is CASSDRYQFDEQFF. DNA for the CDR3: TGCGCCAGCAGCGACAGGTATCAATTCGATGAGCAGTTCTTC.

This chain links TRBV29-1 with TRBJ2-7; 8 bases agree with TRBD1. The germline CDR1 and CDR2 sequences are SQVTM and ANQGSEA. Trimming cost V 6 bases and J 5 bases; bases outside gene matches: 6. The CDR3 is 12 residues long. The CDR3 DNA follows: TGCAGCGTCCGGACAGGGCACGACGAGCAGTACTTC. Protein: CSVRTGHDEQYF.

V gene TRBV12-3 or TRBV12-4 combines with J gene TRBJ2-5; 7 bases are shared with TRBD1. This CDR3 has 14 amino acids. V lost 5 bases and J lost 5; bases outside the gene matches: 8. The CDR3 protein is CASSTETGWETQYF. The CDR3 coding sequence is TGTGCCAGCAGTACCGAGACAGGGTGGGAGACCCAGTACTTC.

The rearrangement joins TRBV21-1 to TRBJ2-4; the DNA was not compared with TRBD1, the D call given in the table. TRBV21-1 is termed a pseudogene. The CDR3 contains 19 residues. The chain's CDR3 is CASSKGQPGIRGNENIQYF. CDR3 DNA sequence: TGTGCCAGCAGCAAAGGGCAGCCGGGAATTAGGGGGAACGAAAACATTCAGTACTTC.

The chain links TRBV3-1 to TRBJ2-7, with 9 bases matching TRBD1. CDR1 and CDR2 from the germline V gene are LGHDT and YNNKEL (reference sequence). This CDR3 has 14 amino acids. With V trimmed by 3 bases and J by 2 bases, 2 bases remained unmatched. CDR3 nucleotide sequence: TGTGCCAGCAGCCACGGGACAGGGCCCTACGAGCAGTACTTC. It translates to CASSHGTGPYEQYF.

V and J are TRBV12-3 or TRBV12-4 and TRBJ2-7; D call uncertain. The CDR3 has 10 amino acids. V lost 9 bases, J lost 5 bases, and 8 bases lay in between. The CDR3 region is CARFWDEQYF. CDR3 in DNA: TGTGCCAGATTCTGGGACGAGCAGTACTTC.

CDR3 nucleotide sequence: TGCAGTGCTAGTCTGTACGGTCAGCCCCAGCATTTT. Protein: CSASLYGQPQHF. The rearrangement joins TRBV20-1 to TRBJ1-5; D gene unclear. The CDR3 is 12 residues long. With 3 bases removed from V and 6 bases from J, the gap between germline ends came to 9 bases. CDR1 and CDR2 from the germline V gene are DFQATT and SNEGSKA (reference sequence).

The V and J genes are TRBV11-2 and TRBJ2-1, with a possible D match to TRBD2 (6 bases). This CDR3 is 14 amino acids long. Trimming removed 0 bases at V and 12 bases at J, with 15 bases between. The germline V gene has CDR1 SGHAT and CDR2 FQNNGV. CDR3 loop: CASSLDVSGLWQFF. As DNA, the CDR3 is TGTGCCAGCAGCTTAGATGTTAGCGGTCTTTGGCAGTTCTTC.

The chain employs TRBV24-1 and TRBJ2-3; D call uncertain. V dropped 6 bases and J dropped 2 bases, with 8 bases sitting between them. The CDR3 sequence is 13 residues long. CDR1 and CDR2 (germline): KGHDR, SFDVKD. CDR3 DNA sequence: TGTGCCACCAGTCAAGGGAACACAGATACGCAGTATTTT. It codes for CATSQGNTDTQYF.

This sequence joins TRBV6-2 or TRBV6-3 and TRBJ1-5; D ambiguous. Per germline, CDR1 MNHEY and CDR2 SVGEGT. V dropped 2 bases and J dropped 3 bases, with 8 bases sitting between them. This CDR3 is 14 amino acids long. In DNA form, the CDR3 reads TGTGCCAGCAGTTACGAGGGTTACAATCAGCCCCAGCATTTT. This gives the protein CASSYEGYNQPQHF.

The chain couples TRBV5-1 to TRBJ1-6, with a tentative D call TRBD1 (5 bases). CDR1 is SGHRS, CDR2 YFSETQ, per germline. Trimming took 1 base from V and 11 from J, leaving 16 bases between them. This CDR3 has 15 residues. CDR3 DNA sequence: TGCGCCAGCAGCTTGTGGGACCCGCCGTCGACACCCCTCCACTTT. Translated: CASSLWDPPSTPLHF. Variable domain in full (rest from reference TRBV5-1 and TRBJ1-6): KAGVTQTPRYLIKTRGQQVTLSCSPISGHRSVSWYQQTPGQGLQFLFEYFSETQRNKGNFPGRFSGRQFSNSRSEMNVSTLELGDSALYLCASSLWDPPSTPLHFGNGTRLTVT.

This sequence joins TRBV11-2 and TRBJ2-4, with 7 bases fitting TRBD2. Germline assignment: CDR1 SGHAT and CDR2 FQNNGV. The CDR3 contains 19 residues. Trimming at V came to 2 bases and at J to 0 bases, leaving 13 bases not matched to a gene. In nucleotides, the CDR3 is TGTGCCAGCAGCTTAAGGGCCCCCGGGGGACTAATAGCCAAAAACATTCAGTACTTC. This codes for CASSLRAPGGLIAKNIQYF. The entire variable domain, with the rest obtained from reference TRBV11-2 and TRBJ2-4, is as follows: EAGVAQSPRYKIIEKRQSVAFWCNPISGHATLYWYQQILGQGPKLLIQFQNNGVVDDSQLPKDRFSAERLKGVDSTLKIQPAKLEDSAVYLCASSLRAPGGLIAKNIQYFGAGTRLSVL.

The chain links TRBV11-2 to TRBJ1-1; possible D gene TRBD1, 6 bases. Trimming cost V 5 bases and J 6 bases, with 40 bases left between them. From germline, CDR1 is SGHAT and CDR2 FQNNGV. The CDR3 extends over 22 amino acids. The CDR3: CASSPPRVWRGASPGQSAEAFF. CDR3 DNA: TGTGCCAGCAGCCCCCCAAGGGTATGGAGGGGGGCGAGTCCTGGGCAGAGCGCTGAAGCTTTCTTT.

V usage is TRBV6-6 and J usage is TRBJ1-3, with D maybe TRBD1 (6 bases). This CDR3 region has 14 residues. Trimming removed 5 bases at V and 1 base at J, with 9 bases between. In germline, CDR1 is MNHNY, CDR2 SVGAGI (reference sequence). The CDR3 DNA reads as TGTGCCAGCAGTAACAGGGAGTCTGGAAACACCATATATTTT. Translating gives CASSNRESGNTIYF.

This clonotype turned up a few times. The rearrangement joins TRBV19 to TRBJ1-2, with TRBD1 matching over 7 bases. Per the germline V gene, CDR1 is LNHDA and CDR2 is SQIVND (reference sequence). The CDR3 sequence is 16 residues long. V was pared by 9 bases and J by 7 bases, with 20 bases of the junction left unmatched. The CDR3 DNA sequence: TGTGCCAGCCACCCTCGGGACAGAGGGCGGATAGGTGGCTACACCTTC. Encoded protein: CASHPRDRGRIGGYTF.

This clonotype appeared a single time. V is TRBV10-2 and J is TRBJ2-3; TRBD1 or TRBD2 may be the D gene (5 bases each). Trimming pared 6 bases from V and 8 bases from J, leaving 12 bases between. The length of the CDR3 is 12 residues. Germline-derived CDR1 and CDR2 are WSHSY and SAAADI. CDR3 nucleotides: TGCGCCAGCAGCCCGCTGAGGGGTACGCAGTATTTT. Translated: CASSPLRGTQYF.